A selection of T cell receptor beta chains follows, all from one sample in a study of a mutant IDH1 vaccine in newly diagnosed glioma. Their antigens are not known. The table came from immunoSEQ multiplex PCR; TCRdb's copy has only in-frame clones and leaves some out. Seen here are roughly 50,000 clones, over 75% observed once, and the top ten hold 1.8%. This material consisted of PBMCs, taken from a glioma patient whose treatment included an IDH1 peptide vaccine. These receptors were taken from a woman aged 40 to 50 with glioma. CDR3s include the opening cysteine and the closing phenylalanine or tryptophan. The D gene is left open where the match is weak. Expanded clones get a size class; other rows say once, few or many, or leave the size out.

>NA|TRBV6-5|once|TRBJ2-1
CASSYGWSSYNEQFF
TGTGCCAGCAGTTACGGCTGGAGCTCCTACAATGAGCAGTTCTTC
>TRBD1|TRBV2|NA|TRBJ1-5
CASSKTGVGNQPQHF
TGTGCCAGCAGTAAGACAGGGGTGGGCAATCAGCCCCAGCATTTT
>NA|TRBV7-6|NA|TRBJ2-7
CASSLGTTTYEQYF
TGTGCCAGCAGCTTAGGGACGACCACCTACGAGCAGTACTTC
>NA|TRBV5-1|once|TRBJ2-5
CASSFSSGQETQYF
TGCGCCAGCAGCTTTTCCAGTGGGCAAGAGACCCAGTACTTC
>NA|TRBV18|NA|TRBJ2-2
CASSQGGTGELFF
TGTGCCAGCTCACAAGGGGGCACCGGGGAGCTGTTTTTT
>TRBD2|TRBV28|NA|TRBJ2-2
CASSPERGSNTGELFF
TGTGCCAGCAGTCCGGAGCGGGGGTCTAACACCGGGGAGCTGTTTTTT
>NA|TRBV6-6|few|TRBJ1-5
CASSWDSNQPQHF
TGTGCCAGCAGTTGGGATAGCAATCAGCCCCAGCATTTT
>NA|TRBV5-1|once|TRBJ2-3
CASRPGRIATDTQYF
TGCGCCAGCAGGCCAGGACGCATAGCCACAGATACGCAGTATTTT
>NA|TRBV9|NA|TRBJ2-1
CASSAHLDSGNEQFF
TGTGCCAGCAGCGCCCACCTGGACAGTGGGAATGAGCAGTTCTTC
>TRBD1|TRBV10-1|NA|TRBJ1-5
CASSGGQDQPQHF
TGCGCCAGCAGTGGGGGACAGGATCAGCCCCAGCATTTT
>NA|TRBV9|NA|TRBJ1-1
CASSVRDWVNTEAFF
TGTGCCAGCAGCGTACGGGACTGGGTCAACACTGAAGCTTTCTTT
>TRBD1|TRBV5-8|once|TRBJ1-5
CASSLEFRGISNQPQHF
TGTGCCAGCAGCTTGGAGTTCAGGGGGATCTCAAATCAGCCCCAGCATTTT
>NA|TRBV30|few|TRBJ1-1
CALGRTNTEAFF
TGTGCCCTTGGACGGACGAACACTGAAGCTTTCTTT
>TRBD1|TRBV30|NA|TRBJ1-2
CAYPTGRGYGYTF
TGTGCCTACCCGACAGGGCGGGGTTATGGCTACACCTTC
>NA|TRBV7-6|NA|TRBJ2-5
CASSPNPGDQETQYF
TGTGCCAGCAGCCCCAACCCGGGGGACCAAGAGACCCAGTACTTC
>TRBD1|TRBV6-6|NA|TRBJ1-2
CASTQGTGIYGYTF
TGTGCCAGCACCCAAGGGACAGGCATCTATGGCTACACCTTC
>NA|TRBV4-3|once|TRBJ2-1
CASSQDRVGYNEQFF
TGCGCCAGCAGCCAAGATCGGGTCGGATACAATGAGCAGTTCTTC
>NA|TRBV19|NA|TRBJ1-2
CASSIASNYGYTF
TGTGCCAGTAGTATCGCCTCTAACTATGGCTACACCTTC
>NA|TRBV14|NA|TRBJ2-1
CASSPLPADEQFF
TGTGCCAGCAGCCCCCTCCCCGCGGATGAGCAGTTCTTC
>NA|TRBV2|NA|TRBJ2-3
CASSERGQSTDTQYF
TGTGCCAGCAGTGAAAGGGGTCAGAGCACAGATACGCAGTATTTT
>TRBD1|TRBV6-1|few|TRBJ2-7
CASSSGTGASEQYF
TGTGCCAGCAGCTCGGGGACAGGGGCTTCCGAGCAGTACTTC
>TRBD2|TRBV6-1|NA|TRBJ2-2
CASSIQAGTGELFF
TGTGCCAGCAGTATTCAAGCGGGGACCGGGGAGCTGTTTTTT
>NA|TRBV28|few|TRBJ2-2
CASSLIDYTGELFF
TGTGCCAGCAGTTTAATAGATTACACCGGGGAGCTGTTTTTT
>TRBD2|TRBV5-1|NA|TRBJ2-7
CASSSGTSGSYEQYF
TGCGCCAGCAGCTCGGGGACTAGCGGGAGCTACGAGCAGTACTTC
>NA|TRBV19|NA|TRBJ2-7
CASSIARENYEQYF
TGTGCCAGTAGTATAGCCAGGGAGAACTACGAGCAGTACTTC
>TRBD2|TRBV6-5|NA|TRBJ2-1
CATRTRSYNEQFF
TGTGCCACACGGACTAGAAGTTACAATGAGCAGTTCTTC
>NA|TRBV7-9|NA|TRBJ1-6
CASSLGPGTVSPLHF
TGTGCCAGCAGCTTAGGTCCGGGAACCGTCTCACCCCTCCACTTT
>NA|TRBV5-3|NA|TRBJ1-4
CARSRGAATEKLFF
TGTGCCAGAAGCCGTGGGGCGGCGACTGAAAAACTGTTTTTT
>NA|TRBV19|NA|TRBJ1-2
CASSIRGHGDYGYTF
TGTGCCAGTAGTATAAGGGGTCACGGGGATTATGGCTACACCTTC
>TRBD1|TRBV30|NA|TRBJ1-2
CAWDLQGVSGYTF
TGTGCCTGGGACCTCCAGGGGGTGAGTGGCTACACCTTC
>NA|TRBV27|NA|TRBJ2-7
CASSSKYEQYF
TGTGCCAGCAGTTCAAAGTACGAGCAGTACTTC
>TRBD1|TRBV6-5|NA|TRBJ1-2
CASSFQGARGYTF
TGTGCCAGCAGCTTTCAGGGGGCAAGGGGCTACACCTTC
>NA|TRBV4-2|once|TRBJ1-2
CASSQDGSIEGRTYGYTF
TGTGCCAGCAGCCAAGACGGGTCCATAGAGGGAAGAACCTATGGCTACACCTTC
>NA|TRBV7-9|NA|TRBJ2-7
CASSPRGGTEQYF
TGTGCCAGCAGCCCCAGAGGGGGGACCGAGCAGTACTTC
>TRBD1|TRBV13|once|TRBJ2-1
CASSYRTGIYNEQFF
TGTGCCAGCAGCTATCGGACAGGGATCTACAATGAGCAGTTCTTC
>NA|TRBV2|NA|TRBJ1-1
CASSDTGWAPTEAFF
TGTGCCAGCAGTGATACGGGGTGGGCTCCCACTGAAGCTTTCTTT
>NA|TRBV4-3|NA|TRBJ1-2
CASSPTASYGYTF
TGCGCCAGCAGCCCCACGGCTAGCTATGGCTACACCTTC
>NA|TRBV9|NA|TRBJ1-2
CASSLQGIGYTF
TGTGCCAGCAGCCTCCAGGGAATTGGCTACACCTTC
>TRBD1|TRBV9|NA|TRBJ1-5
CASSVGQGSNQPQHF
TGTGCCAGCAGCGTTGGACAGGGAAGCAATCAGCCCCAGCATTTT
>NA|TRBV30|NA|TRBJ2-5
CAWSPAGEETQYF
TGTGCCTGGAGTCCTGCAGGGGAAGAGACCCAGTACTTC
>NA|TRBV27|NA|TRBJ1-2
CASASIPPGGYGYTF
TGTGCCAGTGCTTCAATCCCGCCGGGGGGCTATGGCTACACCTTC
>NA|TRBV5-6|NA|TRBJ1-5
CASSSWWSNQPQHF
TGTGCCAGCAGCTCTTGGTGGAGCAATCAGCCCCAGCATTTT
>TRBD1|TRBV9|NA|TRBJ2-5
CASSLDRGDFQETQYF
TGTGCCAGCAGCCTAGACAGGGGCGACTTCCAAGAGACCCAGTACTTC
>NA|TRBV4-1|NA|TRBJ2-5
CASSQEDWSGTQYF
TGCGCCAGCAGCCAAGAAGACTGGAGTGGGACCCAGTACTTC
>TRBD1|TRBV27|NA|TRBJ2-7
CASSLWGQGAREQYF
TGTGCCAGCAGTTTATGGGGACAGGGGGCGAGGGAGCAGTACTTC
>NA|TRBV10-3|few|TRBJ2-7
CAISAQLFRQYF
TGTGCCATCAGTGCACAACTGTTCAGGCAGTACTTC
>TRBD1|TRBV10-2|NA|TRBJ1-2
CASGRGRNYGYTF
TGCGCCAGCGGGAGGGGGCGTAACTATGGCTACACCTTC
>TRBD1|TRBV19|NA|TRBJ2-5
CASSRQGLGETQYF
TGTGCCAGTAGTAGACAGGGCTTAGGAGAGACCCAGTACTTC
>NA|TRBV4-1|few|TRBJ1-1
CASSQEIRGVNTEAFF
TGCGCCAGCAGCCAAGAAATCCGGGGCGTAAACACTGAAGCTTTCTTT
>NA|TRBV5-6|NA|TRBJ2-3
CASSQITDTQYF
TGTGCCAGCAGCCAAATCACAGATACGCAGTATTTT
>NA|TRBV11-2|NA|TRBJ2-1
CASSFSGTLSSYNEQFF
TGTGCCAGCAGCTTCTCCGGGACACTGAGCTCCTACAATGAGCAGTTCTTC
>NA|TRBV5-5|NA|TRBJ1-6
CASSLNRAINSPLHF
TGTGCCAGCAGCTTGAATAGGGCGATAAATTCACCCCTCCACTTT
>NA|TRBV30|few|TRBJ1-5
CAWSATQGQGPQHF
TGTGCCTGGAGTGCCACTCAGGGTCAGGGGCCCCAGCATTTT